A single sample gave rise to the 15 T cell receptor beta chains below, sequenced in a study of Ad26.COV2.S vaccination and SARS-CoV-2 variants. Produced via immunoSEQ multiplex PCR; TCRdb's table is partial and in-frame only. In the table there are 75,000 to 100,000 clones, roughly 84% of which are singletons. This sample comprised peripheral blood, obtained after recovery from COVID-19. The origin of the receptors is a human donor who had recovered from COVID-19.

The chain is built from TRBV20-1 and TRBJ2-1; 9 positions match TRBD2. The CDR3 spans 14 residues. Germline loops: CDR1 DFQATT, CDR2 SNEGSKA (reference sequence). The V and J ends lost 3 bases and 5 bases, in that order; junction bases with no gene match: 5. CDR3 DNA sequence: TGCAGTGCTAGTGCGGGAGGGCCCCACAATGAGCAGTTCTTC. The encoded protein is CSASAGGPHNEQFF.

This rearrangement joins TRBV9 to TRBJ2-3; TRBD2 aligns across 7 bases. Germline V lookup: CDR1 SGDLS, CDR2 YYNGEE. V lost 2 bases to trimming and J lost 2 bases; unmatched junction nucleotides: 11. The CDR3 extends over 17 amino acids. CDR3 in amino acids: CASSVLSNSGYTDTQYF. CDR3 DNA sequence: TGTGCCAGCAGCGTCCTATCGAATAGCGGGTACACAGATACGCAGTATTTT. Full variable domain (remainder filled in from reference TRBV9 and TRBJ2-3): DSGVTQTPKHLITATGQRVTLRCSPRSGDLSVYWYQQSLDQGLQFLIQYYNGEERAKGNILERFSAQQFPDLHSELNLSSLELGDSALYFCASSVLSNSGYTDTQYFGPGTRLTVL.

V is TRBV12-3 or TRBV12-4 and J is TRBJ2-2; D remains unclear. Trimming stripped 3 bases from V and 6 bases from J, with 8 bases between. The CDR3 runs to 13 residues. CDR3 bases: TGTGCCAGCAGTTTTGCCCTTCCCGGGGAGCTGTTTTTT. As protein: CASSFALPGELFF.

This rearrangement joins TRBV10-3 to TRBJ1-2; D gene ambiguous. Germline assignment: CDR1 ENHRY and CDR2 SYGVKD. This CDR3 is 13 amino acids long. Trimming took off 10 bases at V and 3 bases at J, with 15 bases between the two ends. The CDR3 sequence is CATLLEEDYGYTF. The CDR3 DNA sequence: TGTGCCACCCTGCTTGAGGAGGACTATGGCTACACCTTC.

Only one count was recorded for this clone. The genes are TRBV7-9 and TRBJ1-1, with D possibly TRBD1 on 6 matching bases. V dropped 5 bases and J dropped 5 bases, with 12 bases sitting between them. The germline gives CDR1 SEHNR, CDR2 FQNEAQ (reference sequence). There are 13 residues in the CDR3. DNA of the CDR3: TGTGCCAGCAGCGGCAGGGGTTGGACTGAAGCTTTCTTT. Translated: CASSGRGWTEAFF.

The gene calls are TRBV6-5 and TRBJ1-1, with D tentatively TRBD1 (6 bases). The germline gives CDR1 MNHEY, CDR2 SVGAGI. This CDR3 is built from 13 residues. V was cut by 5 bases and J by 4 bases, with 11 bases left in between. The CDR3 loop reads CASSTGARTEAFF. Written as DNA, the CDR3 is TGTGCCAGCAGTACGGGGGCCCGCACTGAAGCTTTCTTT.

This rearrangement joins TRBV19 to TRBJ2-1; TRBD2 agrees at 8 bases. CDR1 and CDR2 (germline): LNHDA, SQIVND (reference sequence). The CDR3 loop spans 15 amino acids. V trimming: 4 bases; J trimming: 3 bases; junction bases outside the gene matches: 5. The CDR3 region has the DNA TGTGCCAGTAGTACGAGGACTAGCATCTACAATGAGCAGTTCTTC. As protein: CASSTRTSIYNEQFF.

This clone has just one count. The J gene is TRBJ1-1, the V gene TRBV28; 8 bases align to TRBD1. The V gene end was trimmed by 6 bases and the J gene end by 3 bases; junction bases not matched to a gene: 9. Germline V gives CDR1 MDHEN, CDR2 SYDVKM. This CDR3 region has 15 residues. DNA for the CDR3: TGTGCCAGCAGCCCCCTTACAGGGGGGTACACTGAAGCTTTCTTT. Protein: CASSPLTGGYTEAFF.

The genes are TRBV4-3 and TRBJ1-4; D unresolved. The CDR3 sequence is 14 residues long. From germline, CDR1 is LGHNA and CDR2 YSLEER. V was pared by 0 bases and J by 4 bases, with 6 bases between. CDR3 amino acids: CASSQDTGNEKLFF. CDR3 DNA sequence: TGCGCCAGCAGCCAAGATACCGGTAATGAAAAACTGTTTTTT.

The chain couples TRBV5-4 to TRBJ2-2; TRBD1 matches 7 bases. Germline CDR1 reads SGHNT; CDR2 reads YYREEE (reference sequence). Trimming at V came to 4 bases and at J to 7 bases, leaving 16 bases not matched to a gene. This CDR3 region has 17 residues. CDR3 region: CASSPAGAGGSGGELFF. The CDR3 DNA follows: TGTGCCAGCAGCCCCGCCGGGGCAGGGGGATCGGGCGGGGAGCTGTTTTTT.

CDR3 sequence: CSVPGTGITGELFF. The CDR3, as DNA: TGCAGCGTTCCCGGGACAGGGATCACCGGGGAGCTGTTTTTT. This sequence joins TRBV29-1 and TRBJ2-2, with 9 nucleotides matching TRBD1. This CDR3 has 14 amino acids. V lost 5 bases and J lost 4; bases outside the gene matches: 5. In germline, CDR1 is SQVTM, CDR2 ANQGSEA.

The chain couples TRBV24-1 to TRBJ2-1, with TRBD2 matching over 16 bases. Germline-derived CDR1 and CDR2 are KGHDR and SFDVKD. This CDR3 has 18 amino acids. The ends lost 4 bases at V and 7 bases at J; junction bases unmatched: 9. DNA for the CDR3: TGTGCCACCAGTGACCAGGGGACTAGCGGGAGGGGGTGGAATGAGCAGTTCTTC. Residues: CATSDQGTSGRGWNEQFF.

The rearrangement links TRBV28 to TRBJ1-5; no clear D. Germline V gene sequence: CDR1 MDHEN, CDR2 SYDVKM. V dropped 5 bases and J dropped 4 bases, with 15 bases sitting between them. The CDR3 contains 15 residues. This CDR3 reads CASSPRFLGNQPQHF. DNA of the CDR3: TGTGCCAGCAGTCCGAGGTTCCTGGGGAATCAGCCCCAGCATTTT.

This clone was seen more than once but under ten times. The rearrangement links TRBV15 to TRBJ2-7; the match to TRBD2 covers 15 bases. The V gene end was trimmed by 6 bases and the J gene end by 2 bases; junction bases not matched to a gene: 5. CDR1 and CDR2 from the germline V gene are LNHNV and YYDKDF (reference sequence). The CDR3 has 16 residues. CDR3 loop: CATSTGLAGGPYEQYF. CDR3 in DNA: TGTGCCACCAGTACCGGACTAGCGGGAGGGCCCTACGAGCAGTACTTC.

The genes are TRBV6-5 and TRBJ1-5; TRBD1 is a possible D gene (6 bases). Germline CDR1 is MNHEY and CDR2 is SVGAGI. This CDR3 region has 14 residues. The V end lost 7 bases, the J end lost 4 bases, and 14 bases lay between the germline ends. The CDR3 sequence is CASTTGHQNQPQHF. The DNA of the CDR3 is TGTGCCAGCACGACGGGACACCAGAATCAGCCCCAGCATTTT.